This T cell receptor (beta chain) was observed in a study of blood T cell repertoires in COVID-19. Data came from immunoSEQ multiplex PCR; TCRdb stores just in-frame clones and leaves some out. The data contain about 91,000 clones, approximately 80% of them singletons. The length of the CDR3 is 14 residues. V was clipped by 3 bases and J by 11 bases, with 19 bases between them. From germline, CDR1 is MDHEN and CDR2 SYDVKM. Sequencing was done on a sample of peripheral blood. This chain links TRBV28 with TRBJ1-2; D not certain. The TCR was taken from a woman aged 80 or older with acute or convalescent COVID-19. The CDR3 here is CASSFPQDRNVYTF. CDR3 sequence (DNA): TGTGCCAGCAGTTTCCCCCAGGATCGGAACGTGTACACCTTC.